Each of the 7 T cell receptor beta chains below was sequenced from the same sample in a study of T cells generated in artificial thymic organoids. TCRalpha and TCRbeta libraries were amplified separately by semi-nested PCR with TRAC or TRBC reverse primers. MiXCR, run by TCRdb on the 5' RACE reads, gives a single entry per CDR3 protein. This table holds 7,000 to 8,500 distinct CDR3 sequences, more than 20% found once. For these receptors, no antigen is known. Organoids aggregated human HSPCs with DLL1-transduced murine MS5 stromal cells. The seeding cells were CD34+CD3- hematopoietic stem and progenitor cells purified by FACS to remove T cells. Sequencing used naive CD8+ T cells grown in artificial thymic organoids from cord blood stem and progenitor cells. Sample subset: CD3+TCRalphabeta+CD8SP T cells; for blood, CD45RO-CCR7+ naive CD8+ T cells. These receptor sequences come from a human donor who gave cord blood stem cells for thymic organoid culture, a cardiac surgery patient who gave postnatal thymus, or a blood donor (not recorded which).

V and J are TRBV4-2 and TRBJ2-3; weak D call: TRBD2 (5 bases). The germline CDR1 and CDR2 sequences are LGHNA and YNFKEQ. Between the trimmed V and J ends, which lost 4 bases and 1 base, there was a span of 15 bases. This CDR3 comprises 16 residues. As DNA, the CDR3 is TGTGCCAGCAGCCCTCGAGGGCTAGCTGGCACAGATACGCAGTATTTT. It encodes CASSPRGLAGTDTQYF.

This clonotype was seen only a few times. The V and J genes are TRBV19 and TRBJ1-5; D remains unclear. The V gene lost 2 bases and the J gene lost 5 bases, with 13 bases spanning the gap. The CDR3 length is 15 residues. Germline V CDR1 and CDR2: LNHDA, SQIVND (reference sequence). As DNA, the CDR3 is TGTGCCAGTAGTATACGGTGCAGCCCTTATCAGCCCCAGCATTTT. It yields the protein CASSIRCSPYQPQHF.

This clonotype is termed medium-sized. The CDR3 spells CASSQDSISGTLHNEQFF. CDR3 nucleotide sequence: TGCGCCAGCAGCCAGGATTCGATTAGCGGGACTCTTCACAATGAGCAGTTCTTC. J is TRBJ2-1 and V is TRBV4-1; 8 positions match TRBD2. The CDR3 sequence is 18 residues long. Germline assignment: CDR1 MGHRA and CDR2 YSYEKL. The trim removed 3 bases at V and 5 bases at J, leaving 15 bases unmatched.

In its sample, this clonotype ranks as medium-sized. The chain couples TRBV4-3 to TRBJ2-6; D not resolved. Germline V gene sequence: CDR1 LGHNA, CDR2 YSLEER. Trimming took off 0 bases at V and 3 bases at J, with 6 bases between the two ends. This CDR3 has 15 residues. Written as DNA, the CDR3 is TGCGCCAGCAGCCAAGACGGGCATGGGGCCAACGTCCTGACTTTC. As protein: CASSQDGHGANVLTF.

This rearrangement joins TRBV9 to TRBJ2-1, with 11 bases aligning to TRBD2. The germline gives CDR1 SGDLS, CDR2 YYNGEE. The length of the CDR3 is 17 residues. J gave up 2 bases and V 0 bases, and 4 bases lay outside the gene matches. CDR3 amino acids: CASSVEAGLAAYNEQFF. The CDR3 nucleotides are TGTGCCAGCAGCGTAGAGGCGGGACTAGCGGCCTACAATGAGCAGTTCTTC.

This clonotype is classed as medium-sized. The chain couples TRBV9 to TRBJ1-6; D might be TRBD1 (6 bases). Germline V gives CDR1 SGDLS, CDR2 YYNGEE. The CDR3 contains 16 residues. The V end was cut by 4 bases, the J end by 10 bases, with 21 bases between. The CDR3 region has the DNA TGTGCCAGCAGCTCCCCGGGGCAGCCGACAGGATCACCCCTCCACTTT. It yields the protein CASSSPGQPTGSPLHF.

The chain is built from TRBV5-1 and TRBJ1-1, with TRBD1 matching 8 bases. CDR3 length: 17 residues. Germline CDR1 and CDR2: SGHRS and YFSETQ. Unmatched junction bases numbered 7, after V lost 0 bases and J lost 0 bases. The CDR3 protein is CASSLVDRDFLNTEAFF. For the CDR3, the DNA is TGCGCCAGCAGCTTGGTGGACAGGGATTTCTTGAACACTGAAGCTTTCTTT.